This T cell receptor (beta chain) derives from a study of T cells in Graves' hyperthyroidism and ophthalmopathy. Study conclusions and caveats: The majority of expanded thyroid clonotypes above 0.001 also appeared in blood.

Notes on this clonotype: What it binds is unknown.

Germline V CDR1 and CDR2: SGHVS, FQNEAQ. The length of the CDR3 is 18 residues. Trimming cost V 3 bases and J 0 bases; bases outside gene matches: 5. Authors of the study amplified TCR beta CDR3 regions from RNA transcripts. With the HTBI primer set, the TCR CDR3 went through a first round of RT-PCR. TCRdb re-called the multiplex PCR reads with MiXCR, one entry per CDR3 protein. The sample lists 370,000 or so distinct CDR3 sequences, 15% to 18% occurring once. Patients showing uncontrolled infection, other autoimmune disease, pregnancy or lactation were ineligible. The V call is TRBV7-8, the J call TRBJ2-6; 10 bases match TRBD2. This TCR came from a woman aged 18-29 years with Graves' hyperthyroidism that later progressed to Graves' ophthalmopathy. The specimen sequenced was blood. The CDR3 region has the DNA TGTGCCAGCAGCTTGGGTAGCGGGAGGTTCTCTGGGGCCAACGTCCTGACTTTC. Translated: CASSLGSGRFSGANVLTF.